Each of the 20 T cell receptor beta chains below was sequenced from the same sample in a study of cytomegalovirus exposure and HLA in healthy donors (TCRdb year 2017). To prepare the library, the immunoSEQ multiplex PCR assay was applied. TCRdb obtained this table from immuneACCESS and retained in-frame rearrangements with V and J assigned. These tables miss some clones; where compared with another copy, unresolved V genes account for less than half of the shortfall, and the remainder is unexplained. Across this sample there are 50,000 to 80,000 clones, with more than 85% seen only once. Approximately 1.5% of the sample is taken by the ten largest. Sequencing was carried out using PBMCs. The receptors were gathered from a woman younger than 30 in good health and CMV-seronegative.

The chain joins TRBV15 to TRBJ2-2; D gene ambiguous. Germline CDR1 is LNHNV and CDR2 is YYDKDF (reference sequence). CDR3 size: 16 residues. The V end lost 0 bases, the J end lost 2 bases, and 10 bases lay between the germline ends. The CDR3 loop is CATSREGTTNTGELFF. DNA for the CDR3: TGTGCCACCAGCAGAGAAGGAACTACTAACACCGGGGAGCTGTTTTTT.

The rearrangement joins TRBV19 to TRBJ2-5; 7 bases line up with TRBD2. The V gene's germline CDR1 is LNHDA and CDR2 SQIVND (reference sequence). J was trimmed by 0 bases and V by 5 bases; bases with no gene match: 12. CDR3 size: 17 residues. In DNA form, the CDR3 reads TGTGCCAGTAGTCGAACCCTCCTGGGGGGGTACCAAGAGACCCAGTACTTC. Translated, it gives CASSRTLLGGYQETQYF.

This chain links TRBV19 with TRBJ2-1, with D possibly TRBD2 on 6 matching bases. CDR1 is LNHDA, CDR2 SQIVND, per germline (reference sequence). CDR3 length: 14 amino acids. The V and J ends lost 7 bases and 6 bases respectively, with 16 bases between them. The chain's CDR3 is CASKFIGTGNEQFF. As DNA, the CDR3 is TGTGCCAGTAAATTTATCGGGACTGGCAATGAGCAGTTCTTC.

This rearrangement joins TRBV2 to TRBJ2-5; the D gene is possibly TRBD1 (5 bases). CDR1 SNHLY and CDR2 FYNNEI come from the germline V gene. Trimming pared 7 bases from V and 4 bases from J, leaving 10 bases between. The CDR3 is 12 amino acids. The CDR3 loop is CASNRRGETQYF. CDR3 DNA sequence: TGTGCCAGCAACAGGAGAGGAGAGACCCAGTACTTC.

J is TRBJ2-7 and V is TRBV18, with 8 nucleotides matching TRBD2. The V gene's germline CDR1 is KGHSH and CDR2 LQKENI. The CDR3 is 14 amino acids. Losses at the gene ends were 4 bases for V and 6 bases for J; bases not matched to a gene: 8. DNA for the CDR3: TGTGCCAGCTCACGAGCGGGAGCCGGGTCCGAGCAGTACTTC. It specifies CASSRAGAGSEQYF.

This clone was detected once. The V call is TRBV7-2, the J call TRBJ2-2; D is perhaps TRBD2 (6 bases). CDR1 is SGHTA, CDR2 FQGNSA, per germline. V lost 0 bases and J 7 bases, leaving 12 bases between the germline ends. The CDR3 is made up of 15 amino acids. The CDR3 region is CASSLARRGGGELFF. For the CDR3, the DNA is TGTGCCAGCAGCTTAGCGAGGAGGGGAGGCGGGGAGCTGTTTTTT.

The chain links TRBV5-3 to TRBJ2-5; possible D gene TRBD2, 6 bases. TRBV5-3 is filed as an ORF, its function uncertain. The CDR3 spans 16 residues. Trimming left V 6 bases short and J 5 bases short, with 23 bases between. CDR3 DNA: TGTGCCAGAACGTACGGACGCGGGGCCTTCTTTGAGACCCAGTACTTC. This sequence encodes CARTYGRGAFFETQYF.

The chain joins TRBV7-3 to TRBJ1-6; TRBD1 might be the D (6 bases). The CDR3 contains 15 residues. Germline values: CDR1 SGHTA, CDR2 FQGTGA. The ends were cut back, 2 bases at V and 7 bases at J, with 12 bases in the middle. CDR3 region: CASSLYQGPNSPLHF. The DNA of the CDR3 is TGTGCCAGCAGCTTATATCAGGGGCCAAATTCACCCCTCCACTTT.

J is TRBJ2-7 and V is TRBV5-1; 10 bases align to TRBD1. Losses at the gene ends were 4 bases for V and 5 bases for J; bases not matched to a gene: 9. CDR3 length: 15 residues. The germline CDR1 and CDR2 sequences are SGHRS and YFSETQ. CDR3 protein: CASSAAMTGGDEQYF. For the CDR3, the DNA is TGCGCCAGCAGCGCCGCCATGACAGGGGGCGACGAGCAGTACTTC.

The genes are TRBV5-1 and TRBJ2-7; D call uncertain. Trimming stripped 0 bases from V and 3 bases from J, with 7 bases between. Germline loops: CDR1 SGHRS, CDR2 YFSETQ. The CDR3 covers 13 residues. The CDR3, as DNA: TGCGCCAGCAGCTTGGAAGCGCGCTACGAGCAGTACTTC. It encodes CASSLEARYEQYF.

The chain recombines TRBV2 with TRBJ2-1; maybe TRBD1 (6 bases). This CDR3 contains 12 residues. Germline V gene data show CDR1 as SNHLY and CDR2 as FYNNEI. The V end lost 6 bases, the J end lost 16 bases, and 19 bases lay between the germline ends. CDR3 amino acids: CASSPGEPGGFF. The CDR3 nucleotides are TGTGCCAGCAGCCCTGGGGAGCCTGGGGGCTTCTTC.

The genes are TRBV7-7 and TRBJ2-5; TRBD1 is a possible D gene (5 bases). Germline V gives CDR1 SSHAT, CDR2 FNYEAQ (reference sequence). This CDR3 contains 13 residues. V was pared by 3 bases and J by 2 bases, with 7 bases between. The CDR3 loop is CASSLRQQETQYF. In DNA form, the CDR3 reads TGTGCCAGCAGCTTGAGACAGCAAGAGACCCAGTACTTC.

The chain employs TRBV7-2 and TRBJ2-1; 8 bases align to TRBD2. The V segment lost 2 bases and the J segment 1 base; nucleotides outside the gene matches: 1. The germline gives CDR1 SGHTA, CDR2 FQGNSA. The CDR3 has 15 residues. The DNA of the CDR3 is TGTGCCAGCAGCTTAAGCGGGGGTTCCTACAATGAGCAGTTCTTC. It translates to CASSLSGGSYNEQFF.

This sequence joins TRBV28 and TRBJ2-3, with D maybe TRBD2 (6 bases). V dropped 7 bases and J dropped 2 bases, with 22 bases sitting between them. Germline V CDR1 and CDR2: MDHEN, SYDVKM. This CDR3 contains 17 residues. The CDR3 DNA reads TGTGCCAGCACCCCGGGCGGGGACGAAACTAACACAGATACGCAGTATTTT. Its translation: CASTPGGDETNTDTQYF.

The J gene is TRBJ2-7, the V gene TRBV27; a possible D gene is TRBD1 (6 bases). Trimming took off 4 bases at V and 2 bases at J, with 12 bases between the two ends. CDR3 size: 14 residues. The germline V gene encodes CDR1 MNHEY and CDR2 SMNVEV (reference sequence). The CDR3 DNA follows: TGTGCCAGCAGTTCCCAGGGGATCCCCTACGAGCAGTACTTC. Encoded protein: CASSSQGIPYEQYF.

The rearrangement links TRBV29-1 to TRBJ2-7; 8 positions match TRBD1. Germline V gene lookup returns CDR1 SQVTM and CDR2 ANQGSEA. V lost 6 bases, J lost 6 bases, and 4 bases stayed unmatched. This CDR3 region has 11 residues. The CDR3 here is CSVDRGLEQYF. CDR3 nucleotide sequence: TGCAGCGTCGACAGGGGCCTCGAGCAGTACTTC.

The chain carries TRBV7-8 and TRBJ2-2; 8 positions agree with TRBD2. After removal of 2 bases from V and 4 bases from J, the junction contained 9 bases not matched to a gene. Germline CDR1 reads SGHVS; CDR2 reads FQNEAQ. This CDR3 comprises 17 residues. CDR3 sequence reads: CASSLRPGGRGTGELFF. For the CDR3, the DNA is TGTGCCAGCAGCTTAAGACCGGGGGGGCGGGGCACCGGGGAGCTGTTTTTT. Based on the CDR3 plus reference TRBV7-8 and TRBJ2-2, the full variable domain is GAGVSQSPRYKVAKRGQDVALRCDPISGHVSLFWYQQALGQGPEFLTYFQNEAQLDKSGLPSDRFFAERPEGSVSTLKIQRTQQEDSAVYLCASSLRPGGRGTGELFFGEGSRLTVL.

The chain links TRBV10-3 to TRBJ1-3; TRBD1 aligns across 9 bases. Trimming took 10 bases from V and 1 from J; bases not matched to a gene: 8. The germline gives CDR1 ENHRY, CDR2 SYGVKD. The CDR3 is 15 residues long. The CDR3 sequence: CATGYRGHSGNTIYF. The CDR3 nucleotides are TGTGCCACTGGGTACAGGGGGCATTCTGGAAACACCATATATTTT.

CDR3 coding DNA: TGTGCCAGCAGTATGGACAGGATCTCCTACGAGCAGTACTTC. Translated, it gives CASSMDRISYEQYF. V is TRBV2 and J is TRBJ2-7; the match to TRBD1 covers 7 bases. CDR3 length equals 14 residues. J was trimmed by 0 bases and V by 5 bases; bases with no gene match: 4. Germline V gives CDR1 SNHLY, CDR2 FYNNEI.

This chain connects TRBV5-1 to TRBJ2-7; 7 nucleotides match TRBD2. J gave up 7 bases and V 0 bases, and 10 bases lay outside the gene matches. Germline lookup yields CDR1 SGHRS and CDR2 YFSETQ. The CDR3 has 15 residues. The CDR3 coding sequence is TGCGCCAGCAGCTTGGCCCTTGGGGAGGGCGGGGAGCAGTACTTC. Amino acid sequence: CASSLALGEGGEQYF.